The clone carrying this TCR beta chain has just a few counts. V was shortened by 5 bases and J by 4 bases, with 15 bases between the two germline ends. Germline CDR1 is DFQATT and CDR2 is SNEGSKA (reference sequence). The CDR3 totals 14 residues. This specimen comes from a study of blood T cells in healthy people across ages. Combining a sample-barcoded 5' primer with a J-beta primer mix, a second PCR ran for about 7 to 12 cycles. TCRdb ran MiXCR on the 5' RACE reads and lists one entry per CDR3 protein. The sample has some 800,000 distinct CDR3 sequences, around two fifths seen once; the top ten hold around 18%.

The sequence derives from a man in his fifties or sixties in good health. The chain joins TRBV20-1 to TRBJ1-5; possible D gene TRBD1, 5 bases. Sequences were obtained from blood. In DNA, the CDR3 is TGCAGTGCTGGGGGTTCTGCTAGGAATCAGCCCCAGCATTTT. Protein: CSAGGSARNQPQHF.